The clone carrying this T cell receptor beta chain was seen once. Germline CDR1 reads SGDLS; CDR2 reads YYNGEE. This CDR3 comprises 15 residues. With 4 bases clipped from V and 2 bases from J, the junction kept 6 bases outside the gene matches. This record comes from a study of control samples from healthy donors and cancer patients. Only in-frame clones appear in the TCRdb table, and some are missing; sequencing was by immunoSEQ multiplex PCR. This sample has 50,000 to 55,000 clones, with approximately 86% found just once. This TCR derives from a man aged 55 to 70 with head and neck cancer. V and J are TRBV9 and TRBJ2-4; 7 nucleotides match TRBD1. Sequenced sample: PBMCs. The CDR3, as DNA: TGTGCCAGCAGCCGACAGGGAACTACCAAAAACATTCAGTACTTC. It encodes CASSRQGTTKNIQYF.